The source of this T cell receptor (beta chain) is a study of shared clonotypes between healthy human individuals. General study results and limits: Larger estimated richness was generally seen in naive subsets than in memory subsets. Sampling covered nothing but blood. Tissue TCR repertoires likely differ from those found in blood. Naive CD4 clonotypes overlapped across a few donors at approximately 4.5%.

Concerning this clone itself: Antigen specificity is unknown.

The CDR3 totals 11 residues. V dropped 3 bases and J dropped 9 bases, with 8 bases sitting between them. Germline assignment: CDR1 WSHSY and CDR2 SAAADI. Assay: immunoSEQ multiplex PCR; the TCRdb copy retains only in-frame clones and omits some. The profile shows just under 350,000 clones, around 67% of them singletons. This TCR was recovered from a man aged 30-40 years in good health. The chain carries TRBV10-2 and TRBJ2-5; D not certain. The sample consisted of memory CD4+ T cells sorted from blood. Subset described: CD45RA-negative fraction. DNA of the CDR3: TGCGCCAGCAGTGACCCCCAGGCCCAGTACTTC. It yields the protein CASSDPQAQYF.